The 28 T cell receptor beta chains listed next were all sequenced from one sample in a study of patients and donors after allogeneic stem cell transplantation. One entry per CDR3 protein, called by TCRdb with MiXCR from the RT-PCR reads. The repertoire holds roughly 940,000 distinct CDR3 sequences, with more than 15% as singletons. Sequencing used blood, either unsorted or a sorted T cell fraction (not recorded which). The origin of the receptors is a human donor who was either an allogeneic HSCT recipient or a stem cell or donor lymphocyte infusion donor (not recorded which). It is not recorded whose cells these are; they may come from a transplant donor.

The chain recombines TRBV12-3 or TRBV12-4 with TRBJ2-7; weak D call: TRBD1 (6 bases). This CDR3 is built from 13 residues. V was pared by 3 bases and J by 6 bases, with 12 bases between. CDR3 sequence: CASSFQGLREQYF. For the CDR3, the DNA is TGTGCCAGCAGTTTCCAGGGGCTACGCGAGCAGTACTTC.

The CDR3 region has the DNA TGTGCCAGCAGTAGGGGACAGGGGATTTACAATGAGCAGTTCTTC. Its protein product is CASSRGQGIYNEQFF. The chain couples TRBV6-2 or TRBV6-3 to TRBJ2-1, with 10 bases fitting TRBD1. The germline V gene encodes CDR1 MNHEY and CDR2 SVGEGT. The CDR3 is 15 residues long. J gave up 4 bases and V 5 bases, and 5 bases lay outside the gene matches.

J is TRBJ2-1 and V is TRBV20-1, with D uncertain. The CDR3 length is 18 residues. V shed 1 base and J shed 7 bases, with 26 bases lying between them. The germline V gene has CDR1 DFQATT and CDR2 SNEGSKA (reference sequence). The CDR3 DNA follows: TGCAGTGCTAGAGTGGCTTATAGGCTAATTCCCCAAGGGAATGAGCAGTTCTTC. This gives the protein CSARVAYRLIPQGNEQFF.

This clonotype came up a few times. V usage is TRBV5-1 and J usage is TRBJ2-7; D might be TRBD1 (6 bases). Germline V gene sequence: CDR1 SGHRS, CDR2 YFSETQ. This CDR3 region has 15 residues. V dropped 2 bases and J dropped 5 bases, with 17 bases sitting between them. The CDR3 DNA follows: TGCGCCAGCAGCTTTCGCAGGGGAAGGAGGAACGAGCAGTACTTC. Its protein is CASSFRRGRRNEQYF.

This clonotype has a handful of counts. V gene TRBV6-2 or TRBV6-3 combines with J gene TRBJ2-2, with a tentative D call TRBD2 (5 bases). This CDR3 spans 15 amino acids. CDR1 is MNHEY and CDR2 is SVGEGT in the germline V gene. Trimming took 5 bases from V and 1 from J, leaving 11 bases between them. The CDR3 sequence is CASSTGLGNTGELFF. In DNA form, the CDR3 reads TGTGCCAGCAGTACTGGACTGGGGAACACCGGGGAGCTGTTTTTT.

At least ten counts were recorded for this clonotype. This chain joins TRBV5-1 and TRBJ2-3; TRBD1 or TRBD2 may be the D gene (6 bases each). Germline CDR1 and CDR2: SGHRS and YFSETQ. With 4 bases removed from V and 0 bases from J, the gap between germline ends came to 12 bases. The CDR3 extends over 15 amino acids. The CDR3 DNA reads as TGCGCCAGCAGCAAGGGGGGCCCCAGCACAGATACGCAGTATTTT. This translates into CASSKGGPSTDTQYF.

This clonotype was picked up a small number of times. The rearrangement uses TRBV12-3 or TRBV12-4 and TRBJ1-1; D is unresolved. The CDR3 covers 15 residues. Trimming removed 8 bases at V and 0 bases at J, with 16 bases between. As DNA, the CDR3 is TGTGCCAGCGGCGATGCGGGGTCCATGAACACTGAAGCTTTCTTT. It yields the protein CASGDAGSMNTEAFF.

V gene TRBV6-2 or TRBV6-3 combines with J gene TRBJ2-7; D is perhaps TRBD1 or TRBD2 (6 bases each). Trimming stripped 9 bases from V and 0 bases from J, with 15 bases between. CDR1 MNHEY and CDR2 SVGEGT come from the germline V gene. The CDR3 has 14 amino acids. The CDR3 nucleotides are TGTGCCAGTCACGAGGAGGGGGGCTCCTACGAGCAGTACTTC. Its translation is CASHEEGGSYEQYF.

The V and J genes are TRBV2 and TRBJ2-7, with TRBD2 as a possible D gene (6 bases). The CDR3 is 13 amino acids. The V gene's germline CDR1 is SNHLY and CDR2 FYNNEI. V was trimmed by 4 bases and J by 6 bases, leaving 13 bases between them. CDR3 bases: TGTGCCAGCAGTGGTGGGCGGGGACGCGAGCAGTACTTC. As protein: CASSGGRGREQYF.

This clonotype was counted only a few times. This chain links TRBV10-3 with TRBJ2-7, with D unresolved. Germline assignment: CDR1 ENHRY and CDR2 SYGVKD. V lost 4 bases and J lost 3, with 10 bases in between. The CDR3 covers 13 residues. In nucleotides, the CDR3 is TGTGCCATCAGTGGGGAAGTCATCTACGAGCAGTACTTC. Its protein is CAISGEVIYEQYF.

This chain connects TRBV9 to TRBJ1-2; a weak D match, TRBD1 (5 bases). V was trimmed by 2 bases and J by 2 bases, leaving 10 bases between them. CDR1 and CDR2 from the germline V gene are SGDLS and YYNGEE. This CDR3 comprises 14 residues. The CDR3 DNA is TGTGCCAGCAGCGTTGAGGGGCGGAACTATGGCTACACCTTC. This encodes CASSVEGRNYGYTF. The variable domain in full, completed from reference TRBV9 and TRBJ1-2, reads DSGVTQTPKHLITATGQRVTLRCSPRSGDLSVYWYQQSLDQGLQFLIQYYNGEERAKGNILERFSAQQFPDLHSELNLSSLELGDSALYFCASSVEGRNYGYTFGSGTRLTVV.

This clonotype has a handful of counts. The chain combines TRBV5-1 with TRBJ2-2, with 7 positions matching TRBD1. Germline V lookup: CDR1 SGHRS, CDR2 YFSETQ. Trimming removed 1 base from V and 0 bases from J; junction bases left unmatched: 3. CDR3 size: 16 residues. The CDR3 spells CASSLYGQANTGELFF. DNA for the CDR3: TGCGCCAGCAGCTTGTACGGACAGGCGAACACCGGGGAGCTGTTTTTT.

The rearrangement joins TRBV6-4 to TRBJ2-1; 10 bases line up with TRBD1. The junction had 15 bases not matched to a gene; V was cut back by 4 bases and J by 9 bases. The CDR3 totals 17 residues. Germline V gene sequence: CDR1 MRHNA, CDR2 SNTAGT. The chain's CDR3 is CASSASPPGQGFGEQFF. CDR3 nucleotides: TGTGCCAGCAGTGCTTCCCCTCCGGGACAGGGGTTTGGTGAGCAGTTCTTC.

V usage is TRBV12-3 or TRBV12-4 and J usage is TRBJ1-2; D uncertain. V shed 1 base and J shed 4 bases, with 10 bases lying between them. The length of the CDR3 is 14 residues. CDR3 protein: CASSLVQPSYGYTF. The CDR3 DNA reads as TGTGCCAGCAGTTTAGTACAGCCATCCTATGGCTACACCTTC.

This clonotype was detected many times. This chain uses TRBV20-1 with TRBJ2-3; D unclear. The CDR3 covers 17 residues. V was shortened by 0 bases and J by 1 base, with 17 bases between the two germline ends. Germline assignment: CDR1 DFQATT and CDR2 SNEGSKA (reference sequence). The chain's CDR3 is CSARDPSGRDGTDTQYF. The CDR3 nucleotides are TGCAGTGCTAGAGATCCCTCTGGAAGGGATGGCACAGATACGCAGTATTTT.

This clonotype was detected once. The chain recombines TRBV6-1 with TRBJ2-4; a possible D gene is TRBD1 (6 bases). This CDR3 has 15 residues. The germline gives CDR1 MNHNS, CDR2 SASEGT. The V gene lost 7 bases and the J gene lost 1 base, with 14 bases spanning the gap. The CDR3 nucleotides read TGTGCCAGCACCTCCGGGGACATCGCCAAAAACATTCAGTACTTC. It is translated as CASTSGDIAKNIQYF.

V and J are TRBV11-3 and TRBJ1-1; possibly TRBD1 for D (5 bases). CDR3 length: 13 amino acids. Per germline, CDR1 SGHNT and CDR2 YENEEA. V was cut by 4 bases and J by 11 bases, with 17 bases left in between. The CDR3 DNA reads as TGTGCCAGCAGCTCCCAGGGCAAGGCGGGTGCTTTCTTT. Its translation is CASSSQGKAGAFF. The whole variable domain, filled in from reference TRBV11-3 and TRBJ1-1, reads EAGVVQSPRYKIIEKKQPVAFWCNPISGHNTLYWYLQNLGQGPELLIRYENEEAVDDSQLPKDRFSAERLKGVDSTLKIQPAELGDSAVYLCASSSQGKAGAFFGQGTRLTVV.

This clonotype was counted between two and nine times. V gene TRBV20-1 combines with J gene TRBJ2-2; TRBD2 agrees at 9 bases. This CDR3 spans 15 amino acids. The junction had 6 bases not matched to a gene; V was cut back by 0 bases and J by 7 bases. Germline CDR1 DFQATT, CDR2 SNEGSKA (reference sequence). The CDR3 here is CSARDRTSGYGELFF. The CDR3, as DNA: TGCAGTGCTAGAGATCGTACTAGCGGGTACGGGGAGCTGTTTTTT.

The V call is TRBV24-1, the J call TRBJ2-3, with 10 bases lining up with TRBD1. Germline CDR1 KGHDR, CDR2 SFDVKD. The CDR3 extends over 16 amino acids. Trimming at V came to 4 bases and at J to 1 base, leaving 4 bases not matched to a gene. This CDR3 reads CATSESGTGGTDTQYF. In DNA form, the CDR3 reads TGTGCCACCAGTGAGTCCGGGACAGGGGGCACAGATACGCAGTATTTT.

The chain combines TRBV5-1 with TRBJ2-3; D ambiguous. V lost 3 bases and J 4 bases, leaving 15 bases between the germline ends. Germline CDR1 is SGHRS and CDR2 is YFSETQ. This CDR3 spans 15 amino acids. Written as DNA, the CDR3 is TGCGCCAGCAGCTGGGGTACCCGCGGTGCAGATACGCAGTATTTT. It codes for CASSWGTRGADTQYF.

CDR3 nucleotide sequence: TGCAGTGCTATAAATCCATTTGGTAGCACAGATACGCAGTATTTT. It yields the protein CSAINPFGSTDTQYF. This chain uses TRBV20-1 with TRBJ2-3; the D is unclear. Per germline, CDR1 DFQATT and CDR2 SNEGSKA (reference sequence). This CDR3 contains 15 residues. The V gene lost 4 bases and the J gene lost 0 bases, with 14 bases spanning the gap.

This clonotype turned up a few times. This chain joins TRBV18 and TRBJ2-7, with 7 nucleotides matching TRBD1. Unmatched junction bases numbered 5, after V lost 0 bases and J lost 0 bases. CDR1 and CDR2 (germline): KGHSH, LQKENI. The CDR3 has 16 residues. CDR3 coding DNA: TGTGCCAGCTCACCACCCCCGGACAGGAGCTCCTACGAGCAGTACTTC. Translating gives CASSPPPDRSSYEQYF. Together with reference TRBV18 and TRBJ2-7, the CDR3 gives the full variable domain: NAGVMQNPRHLVRRRGQEARLRCSPMKGHSHVYWYRQLPEEGLKFMVYLQKENIIDESGMPKERFSAEFPKEGPSILRIQQVVRGDSAAYFCASSPPPDRSSYEQYFGPGTRLTVT.

J is TRBJ2-5 and V is TRBV5-1, with 8 bases identical to TRBD1. This CDR3 spans 15 amino acids. V lost 1 base, J lost 2 bases, and 4 bases stayed unmatched. Germline lookup yields CDR1 SGHRS and CDR2 YFSETQ. CDR3 sequence: CASSLITGGQETQYF. In nucleotides, the CDR3 is TGCGCCAGCAGCTTGATCACAGGGGGGCAAGAGACCCAGTACTTC. The full variable domain, its missing parts supplied by reference TRBV5-1 and TRBJ2-5, is KAGVTQTPRYLIKTRGQQVTLSCSPISGHRSVSWYQQTPGQGLQFLFEYFSETQRNKGNFPGRFSGRQFSNSRSEMNVSTLELGDSALYLCASSLITGGQETQYFGPGTRLLVL.

This rearrangement joins TRBV11-2 to TRBJ1-4; D is possibly TRBD1 (6 bases). Trimming cost V 4 bases and J 8 bases, with 17 bases left between them. The CDR3 length is 15 residues. CDR1 SGHAT and CDR2 FQNNGV come from the germline V gene. The DNA for the CDR3 is TGTGCCAGCAGCTCCTACAGGGCAGGTGGAGAAAAACTGTTTTTT. Residues: CASSSYRAGGEKLFF.

This clonotype has only a few counts. The chain links TRBV20-1 to TRBJ2-3, with D possibly matching TRBD2 (7 bases). In germline, CDR1 is DFQATT, CDR2 SNEGSKA (reference sequence). CDR3 length: 13 residues. V gave up 8 bases and J gave up 4 bases, with 16 bases separating them. The CDR3 loop is CSTKRGAADTQYF. The CDR3 DNA is TGCAGTACGAAACGGGGGGCAGCAGATACGCAGTATTTT.

This clonotype was counted ten times or more. The chain links TRBV20-1 to TRBJ2-2; D might be TRBD2 (6 bases). The CDR3 consists of 15 residues. V was cut by 3 bases and J by 6 bases, with 17 bases left in between. Germline V CDR1 and CDR2: DFQATT, SNEGSKA (reference sequence). CDR3 residues: CSARTSPGVSGELFF. The CDR3 DNA is TGCAGTGCTAGGACCTCGCCGGGGGTATCCGGGGAGCTGTTTTTT.

This clonotype came up a few times. The chain has TRBV27 and TRBJ1-1; D unclear. CDR3 size: 13 residues. Trimming removed 6 bases from V and 4 bases from J, with 12 bases in between. Germline V gives CDR1 MNHEY, CDR2 SMNVEV (reference sequence). The DNA for the CDR3 is TGTGCCAGCAGCTCGACGGTACCCACTGAAGCTTTCTTT. This codes for CASSSTVPTEAFF.

This clonotype was seen a few times. The V gene is TRBV7-2, the J gene TRBJ1-6; TRBD1 agrees at 10 bases. Germline V lookup: CDR1 SGHTA, CDR2 FQGNSA. V gave up 5 bases and J gave up 13 bases; unmatched junction bases: 8. CDR3 size: 14 residues. Here the CDR3 reads CASSLGTGVIPLHF. The CDR3 nucleotides read TGTGCCAGCAGCCTCGGGACAGGGGTGATCCCCCTCCACTTT.